The entry below describes one T cell receptor beta chain. This entry is derived from a study of blood T cell repertoires in COVID-19. For the study at large: The United States, Italy and Spain provided the acute and convalescent COVID-19 samples.

Source study methods: Researchers report that nucleated cell counts were estimated from reference gene primer amplification. Sequenced by immunoSEQ multiplex PCR; TCRdb stores in-frame clones only, minus some. The V and J calls and clone size come from that table; D and trimming were worked out from the DNA. The sample shows about 320,000 clones, roughly 90% of them seen only once. Unmatched junction bases numbered 5, after V lost 9 bases and J lost 5 bases. This CDR3 has 13 amino acids. Germline CDR1 and CDR2: SNHLY and FYNNEI. This chain uses TRBV2 with TRBJ2-1; TRBD1 matches at 9 bases. This TCR derives from a man in his late teens or twenties who had recovered from COVID-19. The sample comprised peripheral blood. In DNA, the CDR3 is TGTGCCAGGGGACAGGGCCTACACAATGAGCAGTTCTTC. Encoded protein: CARGQGLHNEQFF.